This T cell receptor beta chain was identified during a study of blood T cells in healthy people across ages. Overall study context: Per two T cells, template switching captured roughly one barcoded beta molecule.

The study's findings and limits: Without sorted subsets, naive and antigen-experienced compartments could not be conclusively compared.

V was pared by 3 bases and J by 2 bases, with 7 bases of the junction left unmatched. The CDR3 has 16 amino acids. Points on this clonotype: The antigen is unknown.

Next came a second PCR, run for about 7 to 12 cycles, which used a sample-barcoded 5' primer along with a J-beta primer mix. TCRdb redid the calling of the 5' RACE reads with MiXCR, one entry per CDR3 protein. This sample has approximately 800,000 distinct CDR3 sequences; about half occur once, and the top ten carry 15% to 20%. The chain uses TRBV12-3 or TRBV12-4 and TRBJ1-5; TRBD1 aligns across 7 bases. The clonotype comes from a man of 80 years or more in good health. Sample: blood. The CDR3 nucleotides are TGTGCCAGCAGTTTTTCAGGGGGTAGAGGCAATCAGCCCCAGCATTTT. Its translation: CASSFSGGRGNQPQHF.